This is a list of T cell receptor beta chains from one sample in a study of CD8 T cells in ankylosing spondylitis. TCRdb itself ran the 5' RACE reads through MiXCR, one entry per CDR3 protein. The profile shows approximately 42,000 distinct CDR3 sequences, over 3.5% of them singletons. Input material: blood, either unsorted or a sorted T cell fraction (not recorded which). These receptors were collected from a female donor with ankylosing spondylitis or in good health (not recorded which). CDR3s include the opening cysteine and the closing phenylalanine or tryptophan. Each record gives: D gene, J gene, V gene, clone size, CDR3 protein, CDR3 DNA. A D gene is named only where the DNA matches it firmly. Not all rows give a size; the values are once, few, many and, for expanded clones, a class.

>.|TRBJ2-5|TRBV9|many
CASSVGGGTPQGETQYF
TGTGCCAGCAGCGTAGGAGGGGGGACCCCCCAGGGGGAGACCCAGTACTTC
>.|TRBJ2-7|TRBV9|.
CASSVRGGSGEQYF
TGTGCCAGCAGCGTAAGGGGGGGCAGCGGCGAGCAGTACTTC
>.|TRBJ1-2|TRBV9|.
CASSTPLGGGNYGYTF
TGTGCCAGCAGCACCCCGTTAGGCGGGGGGAACTATGGCTACACCTTC
>TRBD2|TRBJ2-1|TRBV9|many
CASSVQGRGGIYNEQFF
TGTGCCAGCAGCGTACAAGGTCGGGGGGGAATTTACAATGAGCAGTTCTTC
>.|TRBJ1-4|TRBV9|many
CASSIRDGLSEKLFF
TGTGCCAGCAGCATTCGGGACGGATTATCTGAAAAACTGTTTTTT
>.|TRBJ1-5|TRBV9|many
CASSVAGSNQPQHF
TGTGCCAGCAGCGTAGCGGGTAGCAATCAGCCCCAGCATTTT
>TRBD2|TRBJ2-3|TRBV9|many
CASSPRTSGGVSDTQYF
TGTGCCAGCAGCCCCCGGACTAGCGGGGGGGTCTCAGATACGCAGTATTTT
>.|TRBJ2-1|TRBV9|many
CASSVGSNEQFF
TGTGCCAGCAGCGTAGGCTCGAATGAGCAGTTCTTC
>.|TRBJ2-7|TRBV9|medium-sized
CASSVEALDEQYF
TGTGCCAGCAGCGTAGAGGCTTTGGACGAGCAGTACTTC
>TRBD2|TRBJ2-5|TRBV9|many
CASSVVPSGGGETQYF
TGTGCCAGCAGCGTAGTCCCCAGCGGGGGGGGAGAGACCCAGTACTTC
>.|TRBJ1-1|TRBV9|many
CASSVEGISPHPTEAFF
TGTGCCAGCAGCGTAGAAGGCATCTCCCCTCATCCCACTGAAGCTTTCTTT
>.|TRBJ1-6|TRBV9|many
CASSASTGLSASPLHF
TGTGCCAGCAGCGCAAGCACAGGGCTCTCTGCCTCACCCCTCCACTTT
>TRBD1|TRBJ2-5|TRBV9|many
CASSTRSGTGETQYF
TGTGCCAGCAGCACCCGGTCCGGGACAGGGGAGACCCAGTACTTC
>TRBD2|TRBJ2-3|TRBV9|many
CASSERAAGGPSDTQYF
TGTGCCAGCAGCGAGAGGGCAGCGGGGGGGCCGTCAGATACGCAGTATTTT
>.|TRBJ2-6|TRBV9|many
CASSVGVANVLTF
TGTGCCAGCAGCGTAGGGGTGGCCAACGTCCTGACTTTC
>.|TRBJ1-1|TRBV9|many
CASSATSYGTEAFF
TGTGCCAGCAGCGCCACCAGTTATGGAACTGAAGCTTTCTTT
>.|TRBJ1-6|TRBV9|many
CASSLGVNSPLHF
TGTGCCAGCAGCTTGGGAGTTAATTCACCCCTCCACTTT
>.|TRBJ1-1|TRBV9|many
CASSPRWDMNTEAFF
TGTGCCAGCAGCCCCCGTTGGGACATGAACACTGAAGCTTTCTTT
>.|TRBJ2-7|TRBV9|many
CASSAEDGLEQYF
TGTGCCAGCAGCGCCGAGGACGGCCTGGAGCAGTACTTC
>TRBD2|TRBJ2-1|TRBV9|many
CASSVATVASGDNEQFF
TGTGCCAGCAGCGTAGCTACGGTGGCTAGCGGAGACAATGAGCAGTTCTTC
>TRBD1|TRBJ1-1|TRBV9|many
CASSAWDRGATEAFF
TGTGCCAGCAGCGCTTGGGACAGGGGGGCCACTGAAGCTTTCTTT
>TRBD1|TRBJ2-2|TRBV9|many
CASSVATGLNTGELFF
TGTGCCAGCAGCGTAGCGACAGGGCTTAACACCGGGGAGCTGTTTTTT
>TRBD2|TRBJ2-5|TRBV9|many
CASSAGTSGGAETQYF
TGTGCCAGCAGCGCCGGGACTAGCGGGGGGGCGGAGACCCAGTACTTC
>.|TRBJ1-2|TRBV9|many
CASSGTSRSGYTF
TGTGCCAGCAGCGGGACCTCCAGGAGTGGCTACACCTTC
>TRBD1|TRBJ1-1|TRBV9|many
CASSVVDRANTEAFF
TGTGCCAGCAGCGTAGTGGACAGGGCGAACACTGAAGCTTTCTTT
>.|TRBJ2-2|TRBV9|many
CASSVEPSISWPGELFF
TGTGCCAGCAGCGTAGAGCCCTCCATTAGTTGGCCCGGGGAGCTGTTTTTT
>TRBD1|TRBJ1-3|TRBV9|medium-sized
CASSVGQDSGNTIYF
TGTGCCAGCAGCGTGGGACAGGACTCTGGAAACACCATATATTTT
>.|TRBJ1-1|TRBV9|many
CASSVGGADTEAFF
TGTGCCAGCAGCGTCGGGGGGGCTGACACTGAAGCTTTCTTT
>.|TRBJ2-6|TRBV9|many
CASSRTEGSGANVLTF
TGTGCCAGCAGCAGGACAGAAGGCTCTGGGGCCAACGTCCTGACTTTC
>.|TRBJ2-2|TRBV9|few
CASSTRGPGELFF
TGTGCCAGCAGCACCCGGGGTCCCGGGGAGCTGTTTTTT
>TRBD2|TRBJ2-7|TRBV9|many
CASSVAPSGGPAGEQYF
TGTGCCAGCAGCGTAGCCCCTAGCGGGGGACCGGCGGGCGAGCAGTACTTC
>.|TRBJ2-7|TRBV9|many
CASSVDEGGTTYEQYF
TGTGCCAGCAGCGTAGACGAAGGGGGGACTACCTACGAGCAGTACTTC
>.|TRBJ1-3|TRBV9|many
CASSFSSGYGNTIYF
TGTGCCAGCAGCTTCTCCTCGGGGTACGGAAACACCATATATTTT
>TRBD2|TRBJ2-1|TRBV9|many
CASSVRGIHEQFF
TGTGCCAGCAGCGTGCGGGGGATCCATGAGCAGTTCTTC
>TRBD2|TRBJ2-5|TRBV9|many
CASSGELAGGVETQYF
TGTGCCAGCAGCGGAGAGCTAGCGGGGGGGGTCGAGACCCAGTACTTC
>.|TRBJ1-5|TRBV9|many
CASSAGRNSNQPQHF
TGTGCCAGCAGCGCCGGGAGGAATAGCAATCAGCCCCAGCATTTT
>.|TRBJ1-5|TRBV27|many
CASSRNQPQHF
TGTGCCAGCAGTCGTAATCAGCCCCAGCATTTT
>.|TRBJ2-7|TRBV9|many
CASSAADGYEQYF
TGTGCCAGCAGCGCAGCGGACGGCTACGAGCAGTACTTC
>.|TRBJ1-4|TRBV9|many
CASSGRYPDEKLFF
TGTGCCAGCAGCGGCCGTTACCCAGATGAAAAACTGTTTTTT
>.|TRBJ2-1|TRBV9|many
CASSPALDNEQFF
TGTGCCAGCAGCCCGGCGTTGGACAATGAGCAGTTCTTC
>.|TRBJ2-5|TRBV9|many
CASSVTSETQYF
TGTGCCAGCAGCGTAACATCGGAGACCCAGTACTTC
>TRBD1|TRBJ1-2|TRBV9|many
CASSVGSDRLTF
TGTGCCAGCAGCGTAGGGTCGGACAGGCTCACCTTC
>.|TRBJ2-1|TRBV9|.
CASSSQTRPSSSYNKQFF
TGTGCCAGCAGTTCCCAGACGAGACCGTCGAGCTCCTACAATAAGCAGTTCTTC
>TRBD1|TRBJ2-7|TRBV9|many
CASSAGTDSYEQYF
TGTGCCAGCAGCGCCGGGACAGACTCCTACGAGCAGTACTTC
>TRBD2|TRBJ2-1|TRBV9|many
CASSELAGDYNEQFF
TGTGCCAGCAGCGAACTAGCGGGAGACTACAATGAGCAGTTCTTC
>TRBD1|TRBJ2-5|TRBV9|.
CASSLSPQGETQYF
TGTGCCAGCAGCCTTTCTCCACAGGGGGAGACCCAGTACTTC
>.|TRBJ2-7|TRBV9|many
CASSVGGRDSYEQYF
TGTGCCAGCAGCGTAGGTGGTAGGGATTCCTACGAGCAGTACTTC
>.|TRBJ2-3|TRBV9|many
CASSVDEQPRTDTQYF
TGTGCCAGCAGCGTAGACGAGCAACCCCGCACAGATACGCAGTATTTT
>TRBD1|TRBJ2-7|TRBV9|many
CASSMGQPYEQYF
TGTGCCAGCAGCATGGGACAGCCCTACGAGCAGTACTTC
>.|TRBJ2-7|TRBV9|many
CASSVAPTYEQYF
TGTGCCAGCAGCGTAGCTCCGACATACGAGCAGTACTTC
>TRBD2|TRBJ2-5|TRBV9|.
CASSVGLAGAGALQETQYF
TGTGCCAGCAGCGTAGGACTAGCGGGGGCCGGAGCCCTCCAAGAGACCCAGTACTTC
>.|TRBJ1-6|TRBV9|.
CASSREGGYSSPLHF
TGTGCCAGCAGCCGGGAAGGGGGTTACAGTTCACCCCTCCACTTT
>TRBD2|TRBJ2-2|TRBV9|many
CASSALAPGELFF
TGTGCCAGCAGCGCACTAGCGCCCGGGGAGCTGTTTTTT
>TRBD2|TRBJ2-7|TRBV9|many
CASSATSGGAAEQYF
TGTGCCAGCAGCGCGACTAGCGGGGGGGCAGCTGAGCAGTACTTC
>.|TRBJ2-7|TRBV9|few
CASSVDLLTSYEQYF
TGTGCCAGCAGCGTAGACCTACTGACTTCCTACGAGCAGTACTTC
>.|TRBJ2-1|TRBV9|many
CASSVEGRTAYNEQFF
TGTGCCAGCAGCGTAGAAGGCCGGACTGCCTACAATGAGCAGTTCTTC
>TRBD2|TRBJ2-5|TRBV9|many
CASSVAGGLQETQYF
TGTGCCAGCAGCGTAGCGGGGGGTCTTCAAGAGACCCAGTACTTC
>.|TRBJ1-5|TRBV9|many
CASSVAGGNQPQHF
TGTGCCAGCAGCGTAGCAGGGGGCAATCAGCCCCAGCATTTT
>.|TRBJ1-2|TRBV9|many
CASSRETGYGYTF
TGTGCCAGCAGCCGAGAGACAGGCTATGGCTACACCTTC
>TRBD1|TRBJ2-7|TRBV9|many
CASSAGDSWYEQYF
TGTGCCAGCAGCGCTGGGGACAGCTGGTACGAGCAGTACTTC